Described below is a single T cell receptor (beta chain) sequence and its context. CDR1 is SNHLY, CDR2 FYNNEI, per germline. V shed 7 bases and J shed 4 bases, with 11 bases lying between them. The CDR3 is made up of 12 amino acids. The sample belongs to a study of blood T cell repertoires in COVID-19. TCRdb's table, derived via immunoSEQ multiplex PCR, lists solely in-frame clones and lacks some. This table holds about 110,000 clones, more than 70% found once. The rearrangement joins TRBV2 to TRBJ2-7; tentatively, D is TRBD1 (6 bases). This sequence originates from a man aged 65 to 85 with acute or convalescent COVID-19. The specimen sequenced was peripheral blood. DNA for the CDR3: TGTGCCAGCAACGAAAGGGGGTACGAGCAGTACTTC. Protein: CASNERGYEQYF.